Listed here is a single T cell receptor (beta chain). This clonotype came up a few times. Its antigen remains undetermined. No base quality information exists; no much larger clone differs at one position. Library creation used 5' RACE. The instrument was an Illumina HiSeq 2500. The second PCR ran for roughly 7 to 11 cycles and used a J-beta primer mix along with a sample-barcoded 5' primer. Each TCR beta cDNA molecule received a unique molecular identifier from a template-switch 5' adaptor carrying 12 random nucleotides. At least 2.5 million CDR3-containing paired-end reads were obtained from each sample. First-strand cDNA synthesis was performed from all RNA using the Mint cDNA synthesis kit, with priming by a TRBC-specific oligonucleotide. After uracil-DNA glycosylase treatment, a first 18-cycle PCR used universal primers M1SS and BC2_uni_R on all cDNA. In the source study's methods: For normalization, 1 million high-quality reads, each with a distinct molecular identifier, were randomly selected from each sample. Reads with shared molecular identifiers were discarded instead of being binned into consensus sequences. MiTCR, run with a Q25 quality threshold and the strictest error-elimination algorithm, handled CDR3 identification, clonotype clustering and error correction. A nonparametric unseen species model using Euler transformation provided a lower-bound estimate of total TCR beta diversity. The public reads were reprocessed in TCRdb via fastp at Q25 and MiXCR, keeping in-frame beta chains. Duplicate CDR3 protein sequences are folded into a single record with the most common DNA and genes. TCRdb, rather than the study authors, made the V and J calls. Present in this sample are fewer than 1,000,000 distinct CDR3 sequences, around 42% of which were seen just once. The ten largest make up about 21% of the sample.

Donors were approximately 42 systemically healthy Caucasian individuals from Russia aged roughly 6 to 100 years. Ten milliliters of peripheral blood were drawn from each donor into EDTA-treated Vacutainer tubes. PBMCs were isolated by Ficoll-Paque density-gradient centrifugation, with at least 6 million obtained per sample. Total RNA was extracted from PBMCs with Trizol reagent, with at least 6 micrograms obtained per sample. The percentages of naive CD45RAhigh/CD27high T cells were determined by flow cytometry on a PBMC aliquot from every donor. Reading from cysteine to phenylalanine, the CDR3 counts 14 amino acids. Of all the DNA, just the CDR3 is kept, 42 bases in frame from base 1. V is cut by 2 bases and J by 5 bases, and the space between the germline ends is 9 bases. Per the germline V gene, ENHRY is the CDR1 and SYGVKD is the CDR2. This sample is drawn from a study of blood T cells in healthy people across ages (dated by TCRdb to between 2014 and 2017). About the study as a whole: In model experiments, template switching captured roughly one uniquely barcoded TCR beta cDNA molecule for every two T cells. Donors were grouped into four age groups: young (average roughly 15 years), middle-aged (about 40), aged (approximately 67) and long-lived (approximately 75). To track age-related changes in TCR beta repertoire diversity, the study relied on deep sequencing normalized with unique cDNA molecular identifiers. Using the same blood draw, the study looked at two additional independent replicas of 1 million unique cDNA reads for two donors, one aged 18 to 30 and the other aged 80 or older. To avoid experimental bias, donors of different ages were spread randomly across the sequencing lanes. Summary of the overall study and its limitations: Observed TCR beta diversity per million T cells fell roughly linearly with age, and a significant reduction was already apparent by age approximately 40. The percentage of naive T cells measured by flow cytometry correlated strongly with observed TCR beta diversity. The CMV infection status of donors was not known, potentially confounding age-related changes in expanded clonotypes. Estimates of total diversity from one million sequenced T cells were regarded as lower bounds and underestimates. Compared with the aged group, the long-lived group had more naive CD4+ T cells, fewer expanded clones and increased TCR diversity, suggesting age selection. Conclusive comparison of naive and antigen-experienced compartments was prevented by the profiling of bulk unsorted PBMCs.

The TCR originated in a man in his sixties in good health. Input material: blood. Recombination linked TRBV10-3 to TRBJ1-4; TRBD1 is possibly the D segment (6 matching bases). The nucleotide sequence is TGTGCCATCAGTGAGGGACAGACGAATGAAAAACTGTTTTTT. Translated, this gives CAISEGQTNEKLFF.